This T cell receptor (beta chain) was captured by sequencing in a study of early T cells in non-severe SARS-CoV-2 infection. Unique molecular identifiers were added to individual cDNA molecules. TCRdb re-analysed the 5' RACE reads in MiXCR, keeping a single row per CDR3 protein. In the table there are about 59,000 distinct CDR3 sequences, about 12% of which are singletons. As to this clonotype: Antigen specificity is unknown.

Study-level results: Matching results from VDJdb favored anti-spike CD8 responses, leaving private and CD4 specificities undetected.

Germline lookup yields CDR1 SEHNR and CDR2 FQNEAQ (reference sequence). This CDR3 contains 20 residues. Trimming stripped 6 bases from V and 3 bases from J, with 32 bases between. The chain carries TRBV7-9 and TRBJ1-1; a weak D match, TRBD1 (6 bases). The sequence was obtained from an adult who was a healthcare worker with PCR-confirmed SARS-CoV-2 infection or an uninfected control (not recorded which). Sequencing was performed on whole blood, taken at baseline. The CDR3 DNA reads as TGTGCCAGCAGTTCCCCTCGGAAGAAGACCGACAGGACCTTTCACACTGAAGCTTTCTTT. Translating gives CASSSPRKKTDRTFHTEAFF.